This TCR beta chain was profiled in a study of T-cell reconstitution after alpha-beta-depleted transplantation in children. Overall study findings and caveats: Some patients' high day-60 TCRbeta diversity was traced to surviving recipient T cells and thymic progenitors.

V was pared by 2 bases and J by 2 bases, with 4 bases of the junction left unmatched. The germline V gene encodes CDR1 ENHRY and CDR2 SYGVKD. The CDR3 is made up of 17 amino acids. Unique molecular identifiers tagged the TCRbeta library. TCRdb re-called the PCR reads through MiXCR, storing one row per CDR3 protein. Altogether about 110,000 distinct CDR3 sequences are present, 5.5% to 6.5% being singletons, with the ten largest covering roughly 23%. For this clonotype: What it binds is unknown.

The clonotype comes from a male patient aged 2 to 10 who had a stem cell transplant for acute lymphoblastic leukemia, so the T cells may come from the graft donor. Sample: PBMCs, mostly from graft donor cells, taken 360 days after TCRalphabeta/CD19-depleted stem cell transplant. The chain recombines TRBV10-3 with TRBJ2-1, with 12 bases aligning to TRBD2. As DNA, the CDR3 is TGTGCCATCAGTGAGCCCGGACTAGCGGGAACCTACAATGAGCAGTTCTTC. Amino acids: CAISEPGLAGTYNEQFF.